This T cell receptor beta chain was sequenced in a study of T cells after yellow fever vaccination. In the study overall: The authors prepared low-cell-number fractions using SMART-Seq v4 Ultra Low Input.

For TCR, cDNA came from 5'RACE template switching, which added a universal primer site and UMIs. Each CDR3 protein is one row after TCRdb ran MiXCR on the 5' RACE reads. This sample yields just under 600,000 distinct CDR3 sequences, of which 13% are seen a single time; around 15% belongs to the top ten. There are a few counts of this clonotype. The sample in question was PBMCs, obtained on the day of the yellow fever booster vaccination. The clonotype was recovered from a man aged 30-40 years who received the YFV17D yellow fever vaccine.

CDR3 loop: CASSLSGPSYEQYF. The CDR3 nucleotides are TGTGCCAGCAGTTTAAGCGGCCCCTCCTACGAGCAGTACTTC. The chain has TRBV12-3 or TRBV12-4 and TRBJ2-7; perhaps TRBD2 as D (5 bases). The CDR3 sequence is 14 residues long. Trimming left V 2 bases short and J 0 bases short, with 8 bases between.